This T cell receptor beta chain was identified during a study of T cell changes during pregnancy in multiple sclerosis. Germline loops: CDR1 SQVTM, CDR2 ANQGSEA. The CDR3 loop spans 12 amino acids. V lost 3 bases and J 3 bases, leaving 5 bases between the germline ends. Assay: immunoSEQ multiplex PCR; the TCRdb copy retains only in-frame clones and omits some. The sample holds about 62,000 clones, roughly nine tenths seen once. V is TRBV29-1 and J is TRBJ2-2; D perhaps matches TRBD2 (5 bases). The sample here was peripheral blood, taken in the first trimester of pregnancy. This sequence originates from a female donor with multiple sclerosis, enrolled in a pregnancy study. The CDR3 protein is CSVDGDTGELFF. CDR3 bases: TGCAGCGTTGACGGGGACACCGGGGAGCTGTTTTTT.